These 10 T cell receptor beta chains came from one sample sequenced in a study of T-cell reconstitution after alpha-beta-depleted transplantation in children. The library targeted TCRbeta and was prepared with unique molecular identifiers. One entry per CDR3 protein, called by TCRdb with MiXCR from the PCR reads. The table lists about 500,000 distinct CDR3 sequences, approximately 29% of them singletons. The material sequenced was PBMCs from the stem cell graft donor, taken from the stem cell graft. These receptors came from a human donor who donated a stem cell graft to a child with aplastic anemia.

The chain combines TRBV11-3 with TRBJ2-5; D not resolved. Trimming removed 5 bases at V and 9 bases at J, with 16 bases between. This CDR3 region has 13 residues. Germline lookup yields CDR1 SGHNT and CDR2 YENEEA. Here the CDR3 DNA reads TGTGCCAGCAGCGCCCCCTCCGTGAGAGCCCAGTACTTC. It codes for CASSAPSVRAQYF.

The V call is TRBV4-2, the J call TRBJ2-1; 9 nucleotides agree with TRBD1. Germline V gene lookup returns CDR1 LGHNA and CDR2 YNFKEQ. The V and J ends lost 4 bases and 0 bases, in that order; junction bases with no gene match: 16. This CDR3 is built from 20 residues. In DNA, the CDR3 is TGTGCCAGCAGCCTCGGGACAGGGCCGCTTTGGAGGAGCTCCTACAATGAGCAGTTCTTC. Its protein product is CASSLGTGPLWRSSYNEQFF.

This clonotype was observed a few times. J is TRBJ2-7 and V is TRBV18; the match to TRBD1 covers 11 bases. The germline V gene has CDR1 KGHSH and CDR2 LQKENI. The CDR3 length is 16 residues. With 3 bases clipped from V and 6 bases from J, the junction kept 10 bases outside the gene matches. CDR3: CASSPTTWTGGSEQYF. The CDR3 region has the DNA TGTGCCAGCTCACCTACCACTTGGACAGGGGGCTCCGAGCAGTACTTC.

The chain links TRBV29-1 to TRBJ1-2; a possible D gene is TRBD1 (5 bases). Trimming took 1 base from V and 2 from J, leaving 14 bases between them. The CDR3 spans 15 residues. Germline CDR1 reads SQVTM; CDR2 reads ANQGSEA. As DNA, the CDR3 is TGCAGCGTTGAAGTCCAGGGTGAAAGCAACTATGGCTACACCTTC. Its translation is CSVEVQGESNYGYTF.

This chain connects TRBV20-1 to TRBJ2-2; D is uncertain. Germline V gene sequence: CDR1 DFQATT, CDR2 SNEGSKA (reference sequence). Trimming cost V 5 bases and J 3 bases, with 13 bases left between them. This CDR3 contains 14 residues. CDR3 in DNA: TGCAGTGCTGGACCCCGTGAGGACACCGGGGAGCTGTTTTTT. Its protein product is CSAGPREDTGELFF.

This chain links TRBV5-6 with TRBJ1-2; no clear D. Looked up from germline, CDR1 is SGHDT and CDR2 is YYEEEE. This CDR3 contains 13 residues. The V end lost 4 bases, the J end lost 8 bases, and 15 bases lay between the germline ends. For the CDR3, the DNA is TGTGCCAGCAGCGATACAAAACACGACGGCTACACCTTC. The encoded protein is CASSDTKHDGYTF.

V gene TRBV20-1 combines with J gene TRBJ2-7; 8 positions match TRBD2. Germline values: CDR1 DFQATT, CDR2 SNEGSKA (reference sequence). This CDR3 has 14 residues. V dropped 3 bases and J dropped 5; count of bases not matched to a gene: 9. The CDR3 coding sequence is TGCAGTGCTAGCGTGCCCAGCGGGAGCAACGAGCAGTACGTC. It specifies CSASVPSGSNEQYV.

In its sample, this clonotype was seen a few times. This sequence joins TRBV10-3 and TRBJ2-7; 10 bases map to TRBD1. This CDR3 contains 13 residues. V lost 4 bases, J lost 7 bases, and 4 bases stayed unmatched. Germline values: CDR1 ENHRY, CDR2 SYGVKD. This chain's CDR3 is CAISVGDRGEQYV. CDR3 in DNA: TGTGCCATCAGTGTCGGGGACAGGGGTGAGCAGTACGTC.

This chain joins TRBV29-1 and TRBJ1-2; D is ambiguous. V lost 4 bases and J 6 bases, leaving 18 bases between the germline ends. Germline lookup yields CDR1 SQVTM and CDR2 ANQGSEA. The CDR3 loop spans 14 amino acids. CDR3 nucleotides: TGCAGCGTTGGGTCCGGGCCTAGGGAACATGGCTACACCTTC. Amino acids: CSVGSGPREHGYTF.

This clonotype was counted only a few times. The rearrangement uses TRBV7-7 and TRBJ2-5; TRBD1 matches 8 bases. Germline V CDR1 and CDR2: SSHAT, FNYEAQ (reference sequence). The V and J ends lost 5 bases and 0 bases, in that order; junction bases with no gene match: 14. The CDR3 has 18 residues. CDR3 region: CASSQWTGWMADQETQYF. The CDR3 coding sequence is TGTGCCAGCAGCCAGTGGACAGGGTGGATGGCGGACCAAGAGACCCAGTACTTC. The variable domain in full, completed from reference TRBV7-7 and TRBJ2-5, reads GAGVSQSPRYKVTKRGQDVTLRCDPISSHATLYWYQQALGQGPEFLTYFNYEAQPDKSGLPSDRFSAERPEGSISTLTIQRTEQRDSAMYRCASSQWTGWMADQETQYFGPGTRLLVL.